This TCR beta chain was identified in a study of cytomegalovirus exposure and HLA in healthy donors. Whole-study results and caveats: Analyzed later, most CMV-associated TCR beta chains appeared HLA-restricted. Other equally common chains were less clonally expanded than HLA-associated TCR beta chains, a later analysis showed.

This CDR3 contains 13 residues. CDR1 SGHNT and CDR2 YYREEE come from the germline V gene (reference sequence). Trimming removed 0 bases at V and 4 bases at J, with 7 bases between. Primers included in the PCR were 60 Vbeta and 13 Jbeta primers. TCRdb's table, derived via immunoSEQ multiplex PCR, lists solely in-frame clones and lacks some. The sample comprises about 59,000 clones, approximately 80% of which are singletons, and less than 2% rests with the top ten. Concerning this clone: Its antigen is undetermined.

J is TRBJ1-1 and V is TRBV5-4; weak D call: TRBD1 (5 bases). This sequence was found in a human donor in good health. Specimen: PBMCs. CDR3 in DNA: TGTGCCAGCAGCTTGGGCAGGGTCACTGAAGCTTTCTTT. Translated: CASSLGRVTEAFF.